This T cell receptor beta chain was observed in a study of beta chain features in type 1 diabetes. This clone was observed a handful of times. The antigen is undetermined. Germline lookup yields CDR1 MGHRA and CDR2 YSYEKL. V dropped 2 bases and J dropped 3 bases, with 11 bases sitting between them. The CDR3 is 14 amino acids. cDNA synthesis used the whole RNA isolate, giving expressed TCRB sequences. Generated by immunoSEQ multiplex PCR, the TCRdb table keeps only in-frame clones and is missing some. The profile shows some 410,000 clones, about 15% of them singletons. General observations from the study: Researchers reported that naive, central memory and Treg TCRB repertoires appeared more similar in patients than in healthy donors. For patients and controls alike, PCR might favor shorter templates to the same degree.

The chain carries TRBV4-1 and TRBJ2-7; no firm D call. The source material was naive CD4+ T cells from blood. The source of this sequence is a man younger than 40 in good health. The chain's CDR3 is CASSQSTDRYEQYF. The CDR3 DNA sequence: TGCGCCAGCAGCCAAAGCACCGACCGCTACGAGCAGTACTTC.